This section outlines one T cell receptor (beta chain) sequence together with its context. The target antigen is unknown. The PCR was carried out with 60 Vbeta primers and 13 Jbeta primers. TCRdb keeps only in-frame clones here, not all; method: immunoSEQ multiplex PCR. The table shows fewer than 150,000 clones, with around 75% occurring only once. The data are from a study of cytomegalovirus exposure and HLA in healthy donors. Study-wide context: Of the donors genotyped, 398 in all, around 76% fell in the Caucasian-associated ancestry cluster. Study-level points and caveats: A previous analysis found most TCR beta V segments productive roughly 87% or roughly 30% of the time. Presence/absence analyses took donor sequencing depth as roughly uniform. Cytomegalovirus association was assigned to approximately 160 TCR beta chains.

Germline V gives CDR1 SQVTM, CDR2 ANQGSEA. After removal of 3 bases from V and 1 base from J, the junction contained 4 bases not matched to a gene. This CDR3 has 15 amino acids. The sample was PBMCs. V gene TRBV29-1 combines with J gene TRBJ2-5, with TRBD1 matching over 11 bases. The sequence came from a man younger than 40 in good health and CMV-seronegative. CDR3 in amino acids: CSVDGGQGVQETQYF. In DNA form, the CDR3 reads TGCAGCGTTGACGGGGGACAGGGGGTCCAAGAGACCCAGTACTTC.